The 11 T cell receptor beta chains below all came from one sample that was sequenced in a study of blood T cell repertoires in COVID-19. Only in-frame clones appear in the TCRdb table, and some are missing; sequencing was by immunoSEQ multiplex PCR. This table holds approximately 250,000 clones, 70% to 90% found once. Sequenced sample: peripheral blood. Source of these receptors: a woman between 70 and 85 years old with COVID-19, enrolled during active disease.

The chain carries TRBV27 and TRBJ1-5; no clear D. Trimming took off 5 bases at V and 1 base at J, with 6 bases between the two ends. There are 13 residues in the CDR3. Looked up from germline, CDR1 is MNHEY and CDR2 is SMNVEV (reference sequence). The CDR3 DNA is TGTGCCAGCAGTCAAAAAAGCAATCAGCCCCAGCATTTT. This translates into CASSQKSNQPQHF.

V gene TRBV6-5 combines with J gene TRBJ2-1; TRBD1 matches at 8 bases. With V trimmed by 2 bases and J by 7 bases, 4 bases remained unmatched. From germline, CDR1 is MNHEY and CDR2 SVGAGI. This CDR3 contains 14 residues. The CDR3 reads CASSYVRGQNEQFF. CDR3 DNA sequence: TGTGCCAGCAGTTACGTCAGGGGGCAAAATGAGCAGTTCTTC.

CDR3 bases: TGTGCCAGCACTTTACAGGATGGGAACTATGGCTACACCTTC. Its translation: CASTLQDGNYGYTF. This chain connects TRBV9 to TRBJ1-2; perhaps TRBD1 as D (5 bases). There are 14 residues in the CDR3. Germline V CDR1 and CDR2: SGDLS, YYNGEE. Deletions cut 6 bases from V and 2 bases from J, with 14 bases between.

This clone came up once. This rearrangement joins TRBV7-2 to TRBJ2-5, with a tentative D call TRBD2 (6 bases). From germline, CDR1 is SGHTA and CDR2 FQGNSA. The CDR3 runs 15 residues. Trimming removed 5 bases at V and 3 bases at J, with 16 bases between. CDR3 sequence reads: CASSGGTARKETQYF. In nucleotides, the CDR3 is TGTGCCAGCAGCGGGGGGACCGCCCGCAAAGAGACCCAGTACTTC.

The rearrangement uses TRBV10-3 and TRBJ2-1; 10 bases line up with TRBD2. The ends lost 4 bases at V and 2 bases at J; junction bases unmatched: 11. Germline loops: CDR1 ENHRY, CDR2 SYGVKD. This CDR3 comprises 18 residues. The CDR3 spells CAISGEAGGQGPYNEQFF. The CDR3 bases are TGTGCCATCAGTGGTGAAGCGGGGGGGCAAGGCCCCTACAATGAGCAGTTCTTC.

Only one count was recorded for this clone. V is TRBV5-4 and J is TRBJ2-1; 14 bases are a match to TRBD2. This CDR3 spans 16 amino acids. CDR1 and CDR2 from the germline V gene are SGHNT and YYREEE (reference sequence). V gave up 3 bases and J gave up 5 bases; unmatched junction bases: 4. Written as DNA, the CDR3 is TGTGCCAGCAGCTCGGAGGGACTAGCGGGGGACAATGAGCAGTTCTTC. This translates into CASSSEGLAGDNEQFF.

This sequence joins TRBV2 and TRBJ2-1; possibly TRBD2 for D (6 bases). Germline V gene sequence: CDR1 SNHLY, CDR2 FYNNEI. With 3 bases removed from V and 2 bases from J, the gap between germline ends came to 11 bases. This CDR3 comprises 15 residues. CDR3 sequence reads: CASSEGGVTYNEQFF. The CDR3 DNA follows: TGTGCCAGCAGTGAGGGCGGGGTTACCTACAATGAGCAGTTCTTC.

The CDR3 reads CASSFGPEAFF. Written as DNA, the CDR3 is TGTGCCAGCAGCTTTGGCCCTGAAGCTTTCTTT. The J gene is TRBJ1-1, the V gene TRBV7-2; no definite D call. CDR3 size: 11 residues. Looked up from germline, CDR1 is SGHTA and CDR2 is FQGNSA. Trimming pared 3 bases from V and 6 bases from J, leaving 5 bases between.

V gene TRBV3-1 (or the pseudogene TRBV3-2) combines with J gene TRBJ1-2; 8 bases fit TRBD1. Germline V gene lookup returns CDR1 LGHDT and CDR2 YNNKEL (reference sequence). The V segment lost 0 bases and the J segment 4 bases; nucleotides outside the gene matches: 10. CDR3 length: 17 residues. The CDR3 nucleotides are TGTGCCAGCAGCCAAGATGGGGAGGACAGGGTTATCTATGGCTACACCTTC. Translation: CASSQDGEDRVIYGYTF.

For this clone: The germline gene is not matched at one end of the junction; a read error may be the cause. The chain combines TRBV19 with TRBJ2-1; TRBD1 matches at 11 bases. This CDR3 spans 14 amino acids. The germline V gene encodes CDR1 LNHDA and CDR2 SQIVND (reference sequence). CDR3 nucleotide sequence: TGTGCCGGTAGGCGGGACAGGGGGGACAATGAGCAGTTCTTC. Encoded protein: CAGRRDRGDNEQFF.

Only one count was recorded for this clone. The chain carries TRBV2 and TRBJ2-3; D ambiguous. The CDR3 is made up of 13 amino acids. CDR1 SNHLY and CDR2 FYNNEI come from the germline V gene. Trimming left V 5 bases short and J 2 bases short, with 8 bases between. In DNA, the CDR3 is TGTGCCAGCAGTAGACACCACACAGATACGCAGTATTTT. It translates to CASSRHHTDTQYF.